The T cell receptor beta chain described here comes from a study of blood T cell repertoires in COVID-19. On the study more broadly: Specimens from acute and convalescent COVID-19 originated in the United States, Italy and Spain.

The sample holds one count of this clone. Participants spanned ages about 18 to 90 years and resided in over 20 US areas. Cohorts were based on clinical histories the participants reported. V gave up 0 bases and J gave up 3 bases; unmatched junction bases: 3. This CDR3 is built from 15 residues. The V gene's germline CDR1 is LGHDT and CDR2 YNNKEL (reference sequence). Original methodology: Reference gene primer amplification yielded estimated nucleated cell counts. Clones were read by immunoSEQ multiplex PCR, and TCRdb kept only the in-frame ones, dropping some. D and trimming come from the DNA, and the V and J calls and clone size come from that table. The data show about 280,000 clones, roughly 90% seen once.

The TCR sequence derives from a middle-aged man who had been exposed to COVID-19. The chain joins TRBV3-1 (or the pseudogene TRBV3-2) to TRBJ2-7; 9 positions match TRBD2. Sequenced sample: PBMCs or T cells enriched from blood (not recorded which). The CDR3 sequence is CASSQDLAGFYEQYF. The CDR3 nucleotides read TGTGCCAGCAGCCAAGATCTAGCGGGATTCTACGAGCAGTACTTC.